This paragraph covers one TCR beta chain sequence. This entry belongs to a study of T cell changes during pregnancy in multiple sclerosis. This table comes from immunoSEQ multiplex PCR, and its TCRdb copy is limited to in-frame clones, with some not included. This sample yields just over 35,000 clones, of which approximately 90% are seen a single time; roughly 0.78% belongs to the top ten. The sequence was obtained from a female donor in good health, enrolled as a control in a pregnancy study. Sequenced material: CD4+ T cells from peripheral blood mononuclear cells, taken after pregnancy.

The CDR3 nucleotides read TGTGCCAGCAGTACCCGAGGGAGATCCCCTCAAGAGACCCAGTACTTC. It specifies CASSTRGRSPQETQYF. The rearrangement links TRBV28 to TRBJ2-5; perhaps TRBD2 as D (5 bases). Germline V CDR1 and CDR2: MDHEN, SYDVKM. V shed 5 bases and J shed 2 bases, with 18 bases lying between them. This CDR3 spans 16 amino acids.